One sample yielded the 9 T cell receptor beta chains listed below, sequenced in a study of T cells after yellow fever vaccination. TCRdb independently ran MiXCR on the 5' RACE reads; one entry per CDR3 protein. The sample lists 90,000 to 130,000 distinct CDR3 sequences, 7.5% to 9.5% seen once, with 25% in the top ten. The starting material was CD8+ T cells sorted from PBMCs, obtained 45 days after the yellow fever booster vaccination. These receptors came from a man aged 30 to 45 who received the YFV17D yellow fever vaccine.

This clonotype occurred many times. The genes are TRBV12-3 or TRBV12-4 and TRBJ2-5, with D possibly TRBD2 on 5 matching bases. The V and J ends lost 5 bases and 4 bases respectively, with 14 bases between them. The CDR3 is made up of 14 amino acids. The DNA of the CDR3 is TGTGCCAGCAGTACCGGACGAGAGGGAGAGACCCAGTACTTC. This translates into CASSTGREGETQYF.

This clonotype showed up many times. The chain joins TRBV20-1 to TRBJ2-7; maybe TRBD1 (6 bases). Trimming pared 5 bases from V and 6 bases from J, leaving 11 bases between. Germline CDR1 is DFQATT and CDR2 is SNEGSKA (reference sequence). The CDR3 totals 11 residues. The DNA for the CDR3 is TGCAGTGCTTCACAGGGTGGCGAGCAGTACTTC. Translating gives CSASQGGEQYF.

This clonotype was recorded many times. This rearrangement joins TRBV10-3 to TRBJ2-5; 7 nucleotides align to TRBD2. CDR3 length: 18 residues. J lost 5 bases, V lost 3 bases, and 18 bases had no gene match. Germline V CDR1 and CDR2: ENHRY, SYGVKD. The CDR3 loop reads CAISEERDATLGAETQYF. In DNA, the CDR3 is TGTGCCATCAGTGAAGAGCGGGATGCAACACTTGGGGCGGAGACCCAGTACTTC.

The chain employs TRBV11-2 and TRBJ2-3; 9 bases map to TRBD2. The CDR3 runs to 17 residues. The germline CDR1 and CDR2 sequences are SGHAT and FQNNGV. After removal of 5 bases from V and 2 bases from J, the junction contained 11 bases not matched to a gene. CDR3 residues: CASSSGSLAGTTDTQYF. DNA of the CDR3: TGTGCCAGCAGCAGTGGATCCCTAGCGGGGACCACAGATACGCAGTATTTT.

This clonotype came up many times. V usage is TRBV3-1 and J usage is TRBJ2-5; D gene ambiguous. The ends were cut back, 4 bases at V and 4 bases at J, with 10 bases in the middle. The V gene's germline CDR1 is LGHDT and CDR2 YNNKEL (reference sequence). The length of the CDR3 is 13 residues. The CDR3 coding sequence is TGTGCCAGCAGCCTCGGGCCTGGAGAGACCCAGTACTTC. It specifies CASSLGPGETQYF.

This clonotype was observed at least ten times. V and J are TRBV5-5 and TRBJ2-7; the match to TRBD2 covers 9 bases. There are 14 residues in the CDR3. The V gene's germline CDR1 is SGHKS and CDR2 YYEKEE (reference sequence). Unmatched junction bases numbered 5, after V lost 0 bases and J lost 7 bases. CDR3 residues: CASSLVAGVREQYF. CDR3 nucleotides: TGTGCCAGCAGCTTGGTAGCGGGAGTGCGAGAGCAGTACTTC.

This clonotype was found many times. The DNA for the CDR3 is TGTGCCACCAGCAGAGAGGGGGACACTGAAGCTTTCTTT. Protein sequence: CATSREGDTEAFF. The chain employs TRBV15 and TRBJ1-1; D perhaps matches TRBD1 (5 bases). This CDR3 has 13 amino acids. The V end lost 0 bases, the J end lost 3 bases, and 5 bases lay between the germline ends. Per the germline V gene, CDR1 is LNHNV and CDR2 is YYDKDF (reference sequence).

This clonotype was counted at least ten times. The rearrangement links TRBV5-5 to TRBJ2-7; 11 bases agree with TRBD1. There are 15 residues in the CDR3. Looked up from germline, CDR1 is SGHKS and CDR2 is YYEKEE (reference sequence). The J segment lost 6 bases and the V segment lost 2 bases, leaving 7 bases of the junction unmatched. CDR3 DNA: TGTGCCAGCAGCTTCTCCGGGACAGGGGGGACCGAGCAGTACTTC. Its protein product is CASSFSGTGGTEQYF. Full variable domain (missing parts from reference TRBV5-5 and TRBJ2-7): DAGVTQSPTHLIKTRGQQVTLRCSPISGHKSVSWYQQVLGQGPQFIFQYYEKEERGRGNFPDRFSARQFPNYSSELNVNALLLGDSALYLCASSFSGTGGTEQYFGPGTRLTVT.

The J gene is TRBJ1-5, the V gene TRBV6-2 or TRBV6-3, with 8 positions matching TRBD1. Germline-derived CDR1 and CDR2 are MNHEY and SVGEGT. V lost 0 bases, J lost 5 bases, and 6 bases stayed unmatched. This CDR3 is built from 16 residues. CDR3 residues: CASSYSGLTGDQPQHF. In DNA, the CDR3 is TGTGCCAGCAGTTACTCCGGTTTGACAGGGGATCAGCCCCAGCATTTT.